The following is a T cell receptor (beta chain) sequence with its context. Its antigen is unknown. Distinct nucleotide sequences in the sample also encode this CDR3. The entry originates in a study of cytomegalovirus exposure and HLA in healthy donors. Use of 60 Vbeta and 13 Jbeta primers characterized the PCR. Assay used: immunoSEQ multiplex PCR; TCRdb lists only in-frame clones, some missing. Among about 150,000 clones listed, 70% to 80% were seen once. Overall study results and limits: A later analysis associated 15,000 to 20,000 TCR beta sequences with HLA alleles at a 0.05 false discovery rate. Later, TCR association rates were found to vary by HLA locus, highest for DRB1 and lowest for HLA-C. In a later analysis, an Asian-associated ancestry cluster reportedly showed fewer N-insertions than the roughly 710-donor mean.

This clonotype was obtained from a man aged 40-49 years in good health and CMV-seronegative. The sample consisted of PBMCs.

The CDR3 DNA sequence: TGTGCCAGCAGCTTGAGGACTAGCGGGAGGGGAACAGATACGCAGTATTTT. Its protein product is CASSLRTSGRGTDTQYF. This chain connects TRBV5-6 to TRBJ2-3; 15 bases align to TRBD2. Germline loops: CDR1 SGHDT, CDR2 YYEEEE. Unmatched junction bases numbered 3, after V lost 1 base and J lost 3 bases. The CDR3 loop spans 17 amino acids.